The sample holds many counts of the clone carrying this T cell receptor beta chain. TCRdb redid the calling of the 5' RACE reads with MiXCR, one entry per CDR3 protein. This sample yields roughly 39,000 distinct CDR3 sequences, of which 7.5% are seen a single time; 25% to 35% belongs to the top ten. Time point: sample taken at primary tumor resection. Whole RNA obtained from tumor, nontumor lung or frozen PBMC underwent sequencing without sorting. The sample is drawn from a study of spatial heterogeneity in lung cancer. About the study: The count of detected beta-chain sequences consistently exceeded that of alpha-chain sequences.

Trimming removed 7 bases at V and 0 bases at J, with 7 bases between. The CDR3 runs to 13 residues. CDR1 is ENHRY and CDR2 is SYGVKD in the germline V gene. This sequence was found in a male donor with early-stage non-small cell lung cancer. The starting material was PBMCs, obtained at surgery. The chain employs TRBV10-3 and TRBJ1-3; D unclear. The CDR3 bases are TGTGCCATCAACAGAGACTCTGGAAACACCATATATTTT. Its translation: CAINRDSGNTIYF.